One and the same sample provided the 29 T cell receptor beta chains below, sequenced in a study of Tregs in tolerant kidney transplant recipients. Produced via immunoSEQ multiplex PCR; TCRdb's table is partial and in-frame only. Here the sample spans about 240,000 clones, 84% being singletons. Source material: CD4+ T cells from blood. The receptors derive from a human donor in good health.

The rearrangement uses TRBV27 and TRBJ2-4; 12 bases line up with TRBD2. The germline CDR1 and CDR2 sequences are MNHEY and SMNVEV (reference sequence). This CDR3 has 14 amino acids. V shed 4 bases, J shed 8 bases, and the junction held 3 bases outside the gene matches. CDR3 coding DNA: TGTGCCAGCAGTTCGACTAGCGGGAGTTACATTCAGTACTTC. Its protein product is CASSSTSGSYIQYF.

The V and J genes are TRBV7-2 and TRBJ1-1; 7 bases map to TRBD1. The length of the CDR3 is 20 residues. V was pared by 0 bases and J by 1 base, with 17 bases of the junction left unmatched. The germline gives CDR1 SGHTA, CDR2 FQGNSA. In nucleotides, the CDR3 is TGTGCCAGCAGCTTAGCCCTAAGACAGGGTCGTTCCTACCGGAACACTGAAGCTTTCTTT. Translation: CASSLALRQGRSYRNTEAFF.

This chain uses TRBV6-7 with TRBJ1-1; D not resolved. TRBV6-7 is an ORF; its function is uncertain. V lost 8 bases and J lost 1, with 14 bases in between. CDR3 length: 14 residues. The CDR3 loop is CASGTGVANTEAFF. The CDR3 nucleotides are TGTGCCAGCGGCACCGGCGTTGCGAACACTGAAGCTTTCTTT.

The chain combines TRBV5-1 with TRBJ2-5; D gene uncertain. V was clipped by 0 bases and J by 0 bases, with 6 bases between them. The CDR3 has 14 residues. The germline V gene encodes CDR1 SGHRS and CDR2 YFSETQ. CDR3 sequence (DNA): TGCGCCAGCAGCTTGGCACCTAACCAAGAGACCCAGTACTTC. Translation gives CASSLAPNQETQYF.

V gene TRBV14 combines with J gene TRBJ1-5; D call uncertain. The germline V and J ends were trimmed by 5 bases and 4 bases, with 9 bases remaining between them. This CDR3 is 13 amino acids long. Looked up from germline, CDR1 is SGHDN and CDR2 is FVKESK. This chain's CDR3 is CASSLAGNQPQHF. The CDR3 DNA is TGTGCCAGCAGCTTAGCGGGGAATCAGCCCCAGCATTTT. The variable domain in full, with the rest retrieved from reference TRBV14 and TRBJ1-5, is EAGVTQFPSHSVIEKGQTVTLRCDPISGHDNLYWYRRVMGKEIKFLLHFVKESKQDESGMPNNRFLAERTGGTYSTLKVQPAELEDSGVYFCASSLAGNQPQHFGDGTRLSIL.

The rearrangement links TRBV13 to TRBJ2-2; 7 nucleotides match TRBD1. The CDR3 contains 14 residues. From germline, CDR1 is PRHDT and CDR2 FYEKMQ (reference sequence). The trim removed 5 bases at V and 6 bases at J, leaving 6 bases unmatched. The CDR3 is CASSQGQPPGELFF. CDR3 DNA: TGTGCCAGCAGCCAGGGACAGCCACCCGGGGAGCTGTTTTTT.

The chain joins TRBV5-1 to TRBJ2-7; TRBD2 agrees at 14 bases. This CDR3 is 15 amino acids long. Germline lookup yields CDR1 SGHRS and CDR2 YFSETQ. After removal of 5 bases from V and 5 bases from J, the junction contained 6 bases not matched to a gene. CDR3 bases: TGCGCCAGCAGGGGGGGGACTAGCGGGAGAGACGAGCAGTACTTC. Translation: CASRGGTSGRDEQYF.

The chain joins TRBV23-1 to TRBJ1-5; D remains ambiguous. TRBV23-1 is placed among ORFs of uncertain function. CDR3 size: 17 residues. The V end lost 1 base, the J end lost 0 bases, and 13 bases lay between the germline ends. CDR3: CASSQCCAGYSNQPQHF. CDR3 sequence (DNA): TGCGCCAGCAGTCAATGCTGTGCAGGATATAGCAATCAGCCCCAGCATTTT.

This clone was counted once. The rearrangement joins TRBV6-5 to TRBJ2-2; the match to TRBD1 covers 9 bases. V was pared by 2 bases and J by 6 bases, with 4 bases of the junction left unmatched. The CDR3 runs to 15 residues. Germline V gives CDR1 MNHEY, CDR2 SVGAGI. This CDR3 is CASSYSRTGAGELFF. For the CDR3, the DNA is TGTGCCAGCAGTTACAGCCGGACAGGGGCCGGGGAGCTGTTTTTT.

The chain combines TRBV29-1 with TRBJ2-2; 11 positions agree with TRBD2. There are 14 residues in the CDR3. Unmatched junction bases numbered 7, after V lost 7 bases and J lost 6 bases. Germline V gives CDR1 SQVTM, CDR2 ANQGSEA. In nucleotides, the CDR3 is TGCAGCGCTGTAGCGGGAGGGCCGGCCGGGGAGCTGTTTTTT. Encoded protein: CSAVAGGPAGELFF.

The chain combines TRBV2 with TRBJ2-4, with unresolved D. V lost 3 bases, J lost 5 bases, and 14 bases lay in between. Germline assignment: CDR1 SNHLY and CDR2 FYNNEI. The CDR3 is made up of 15 amino acids. The CDR3 reads CASSDEGITQNIQYF. CDR3 sequence (DNA): TGTGCCAGCAGTGATGAAGGGATTACCCAAAACATTCAGTACTTC.

V is TRBV12-5 and J is TRBJ2-2, with unresolved D. Trimming took off 6 bases at V and 7 bases at J, with 12 bases between the two ends. CDR3 size: 13 residues. Germline loops: CDR1 LGHNT, CDR2 FRNRAP. The CDR3 DNA reads TGTGCTAGTGGCTACCCCATTAGCGGGGAGCTGTTTTTT. This sequence encodes CASGYPISGELFF.

As to this clone: Distinct nucleotide sequences in the sample also encode this CDR3. V usage is TRBV30 and J usage is TRBJ1-5; 11 nucleotides match TRBD1. This CDR3 comprises 13 residues. Germline CDR1 reads GTSNPN; CDR2 reads SVGIG (reference sequence). J lost 4 bases, V lost 5 bases, and 1 base had no gene match. CDR3 nucleotides: TGTGCCTGGGGACAGGGGGCGAATCAGCCCCAGCATTTT. It specifies CAWGQGANQPQHF. The full variable domain, in which reference TRBV30 and TRBJ1-5 provide the parts outside the CDR3, is SQTIHQWPATLVQPVGSPLSLECTVEGTSNPNLYWYRQAAGRGLQLLFYSVGIGQISSEVPQNLSASRPQDRQFILSSKKLLLSDSGFYLCAWGQGANQPQHFGDGTRLSIL.

V gene TRBV7-8 combines with J gene TRBJ2-2; TRBD1 matches at 7 bases. Germline V gene sequence: CDR1 SGHVS, CDR2 FQNEAQ. The CDR3 covers 17 residues. V shed 5 bases and J 6 bases; nucleotides not matched to a gene: 15. The CDR3 DNA reads TGTGCCAGCAGCAAGGGGTTCAGACAGGGAGTGTCCGGGGAGCTGTTTTTT. It is translated as CASSKGFRQGVSGELFF.

CDR3 in amino acids: CASSSGGTDTQYF. Here the CDR3 DNA reads TGCGCCAGCAGTTCAGGGGGAACAGATACGCAGTATTTT. The chain links TRBV10-2 to TRBJ2-3; 7 bases line up with TRBD1. CDR1 and CDR2 (germline): WSHSY, SAAADI. Trimming took 5 bases from V and 3 from J; bases not matched to a gene: 2. The CDR3 has 13 residues.

The chain has TRBV5-8 and TRBJ2-4, with 8 positions matching TRBD2. Unmatched junction bases numbered 7, after V lost 5 bases and J lost 0 bases. CDR3 size: 16 residues. The germline gives CDR1 SGHTS, CDR2 YDEGEE. The CDR3, as DNA: TGTGCCAGCAGGCCCGCGGGGGGCCTAGCCAAAAACATTCAGTACTTC. Translated: CASRPAGGLAKNIQYF. Filled out from reference TRBV5-8 and TRBJ2-4, the complete variable domain reads EAGVTQSPTHLIKTRGQQATLRCSPISGHTSVYWYQQALGLGLQFLLWYDEGEERNRGNFPPRFSGRQFPNYSSELNVNALELEDSALYLCASRPAGGLAKNIQYFGAGTRLSVL.

J is TRBJ2-2 and V is TRBV7-3; 9 nucleotides align to TRBD1. The junction had 3 bases not matched to a gene; V was cut back by 2 bases and J by 5 bases. The germline gives CDR1 SGHTA, CDR2 FQGTGA. The CDR3 consists of 15 residues. The CDR3 DNA sequence: TGTGCCAGCAGCTTAGGACAGGGGCGGACCGGGGAGCTGTTTTTT. Its translation: CASSLGQGRTGELFF.

This rearrangement joins TRBV15 to TRBJ2-6; D not certain. The CDR3 extends over 16 amino acids. The germline gives CDR1 LNHNV, CDR2 YYDKDF (reference sequence). Trimming removed 5 bases from V and 2 bases from J, with 13 bases in between. In nucleotides, the CDR3 is TGTGCCACCAGCGCCCGGAGTGGGGCTGGGGCCAACGTCCTGACTTTC. Translated: CATSARSGAGANVLTF.

V gene TRBV9 combines with J gene TRBJ1-5; no clear D. Germline V gene sequence: CDR1 SGDLS, CDR2 YYNGEE. The CDR3 runs 14 residues. V dropped 0 bases and J dropped 2 bases, with 6 bases sitting between them. The CDR3 DNA follows: TGTGCCAGCAGCGTAGGGGTCGGCAATCAGCCCCAGCATTTT. Encoded protein: CASSVGVGNQPQHF.

The chain uses TRBV4-1 and TRBJ2-1; no firm D call. CDR1 is MGHRA and CDR2 is YSYEKL in the germline V gene. V lost 1 base to trimming and J lost 0 bases, with 13 bases between them. The CDR3 has 17 residues. CDR3 region: CASSQGVGSSSYNEQFF. The DNA for the CDR3 is TGCGCCAGCAGCCAAGGAGTGGGGTCAAGCTCCTACAATGAGCAGTTCTTC.

The chain couples TRBV2 to TRBJ2-2, with D perhaps TRBD1 or TRBD2 (6 bases each). In germline, CDR1 is SNHLY, CDR2 FYNNEI. The V end lost 6 bases, the J end lost 0 bases, and 14 bases lay between the germline ends. This CDR3 spans 16 amino acids. The CDR3, as DNA: TGTGCCAGCAGGAGGAGGGGGACAACGAACACCGGGGAGCTGTTTTTT. Translation: CASRRRGTTNTGELFF.

The rearrangement uses TRBV18 and TRBJ1-2, with a weak D call TRBD1 (5 bases). CDR1 and CDR2 from the germline V gene are KGHSH and LQKENI. CDR3 size: 14 residues. V was cut by 6 bases and J by 3 bases, with 14 bases left in between. The DNA for the CDR3 is TGTGCCAGCTCGCCCGGGACGTATGACTATGGCTACACCTTC. Translated: CASSPGTYDYGYTF.

This clone has only one observation. The V and J genes are TRBV5-4 and TRBJ1-1; no clear D gene. CDR1 is SGHNT and CDR2 is YYREEE in the germline V gene (reference sequence). V was pared by 3 bases and J by 3 bases, with 9 bases between. This CDR3 region has 13 residues. CDR3 amino acids: CASSSRQDTEAFF. The CDR3 DNA reads TGTGCCAGCAGCTCCCGACAAGACACTGAAGCTTTCTTT.

V usage is TRBV13 and J usage is TRBJ1-2, with D maybe TRBD1 (6 bases). CDR1 and CDR2 from the germline V gene are PRHDT and FYEKMQ (reference sequence). The CDR3 has 15 amino acids. The V end lost 5 bases, the J end lost 5 bases, and 18 bases lay between the germline ends. CDR3 region: CASSLRQTGYYGYTF. CDR3 coding DNA: TGTGCCAGCAGCCTACGACAGACAGGCTATTATGGCTACACCTTC.

The V gene is TRBV6-5, the J gene TRBJ1-5; maybe TRBD1 (5 bases). Germline loops: CDR1 MNHEY, CDR2 SVGAGI. V was clipped by 6 bases and J by 7 bases, with 13 bases between them. CDR3 length equals 13 residues. CDR3 in DNA: TGTGCCAGCAGCCGGGACTTAGCCCAGCCCCAGCATTTT. This encodes CASSRDLAQPQHF.

The chain links TRBV5-6 to TRBJ2-1; the D gene is possibly TRBD1 (6 bases). The CDR3 totals 14 residues. Germline CDR1 reads SGHDT; CDR2 reads YYEEEE. The V and J ends lost 4 bases and 7 bases respectively, with 15 bases between them. The CDR3 DNA is TGTGCCAGCAGCAGGGACACCTTGGGTAATGAGCAGTTCTTC. As protein: CASSRDTLGNEQFF.

This clone was counted a few times. The rearrangement uses TRBV6-1 and TRBJ1-3; D call uncertain. The germline V gene has CDR1 MNHNS and CDR2 SASEGT. The CDR3 is 14 amino acids. V dropped 7 bases and J dropped 0 bases, with 10 bases sitting between them. CDR3 DNA: TGTGCCAGCACCCTGTTGGGCTCTGGAAACACCATATATTTT. It is translated as CASTLLGSGNTIYF.

The chain links TRBV20-1 to TRBJ1-2, with D unresolved. V gave up 4 bases and J gave up 7 bases, with 7 bases separating them. Germline CDR1 DFQATT, CDR2 SNEGSKA (reference sequence). The CDR3 contains 10 residues. CDR3 amino acids: CSATEVGYTF. The CDR3 nucleotides read TGCAGTGCTACAGAGGTTGGCTACACCTTC.

This rearrangement joins TRBV6-5 to TRBJ2-3; the match to TRBD2 covers 11 bases. Per the germline V gene, CDR1 is MNHEY and CDR2 is SVGAGI. This CDR3 comprises 14 residues. V lost 6 bases to trimming and J lost 5 bases; unmatched junction nucleotides: 4. This CDR3 reads CASSRSGRVDTQYF. The CDR3 coding sequence is TGTGCCAGCAGCCGTAGCGGGAGGGTAGATACGCAGTATTTT.